Included here is one T cell receptor (beta chain) sequence, with context. Its antigen remains unknown. The data were obtained in a study of blood T cells in healthy people across ages. About the study: For every two T cells, template switching captured about one barcoded beta molecule.

The study's findings and limits: Investigators viewed diversity estimates from one million T cells as underestimates, the study reported.

The CDR3 contains 16 residues. Together with a sample-barcoded 5' primer, a J-beta primer mix was included in a second PCR lasting about 7 to 11 cycles. TCRdb analysed the 5' RACE reads with MiXCR anew, one entry per CDR3 protein. Among about 1.4 million distinct CDR3 sequences, 55% to 75% were seen once, and the ten largest hold over 6.5%. The gene calls are TRBV21-1 and TRBJ2-7. TRBV21-1 is a pseudogene. The sequenced material came from blood. This TCR was sampled from a man aged 18 to 29 in good health. CDR3 sequence: CASSKAHGVGSYEQYF. CDR3 bases: TGTGCCAGCAGCAAAGCGCACGGGGTTGGATCCTACGAGCAGTACTTC.